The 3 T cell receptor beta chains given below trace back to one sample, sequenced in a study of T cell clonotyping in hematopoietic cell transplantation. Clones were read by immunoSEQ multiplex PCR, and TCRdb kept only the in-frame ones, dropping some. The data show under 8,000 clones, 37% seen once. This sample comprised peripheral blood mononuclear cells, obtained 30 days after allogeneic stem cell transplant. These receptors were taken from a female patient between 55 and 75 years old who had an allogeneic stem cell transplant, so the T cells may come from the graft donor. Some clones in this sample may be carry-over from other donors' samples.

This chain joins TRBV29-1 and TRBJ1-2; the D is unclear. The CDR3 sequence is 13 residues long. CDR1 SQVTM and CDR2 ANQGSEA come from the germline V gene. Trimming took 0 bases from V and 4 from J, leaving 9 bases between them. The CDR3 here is CSVEEPESYGYTF. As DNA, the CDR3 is TGCAGCGTTGAAGAGCCAGAGTCCTATGGCTACACCTTC.

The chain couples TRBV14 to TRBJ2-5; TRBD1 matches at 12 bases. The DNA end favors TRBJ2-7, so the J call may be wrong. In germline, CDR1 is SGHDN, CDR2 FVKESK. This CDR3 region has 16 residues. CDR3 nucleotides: TGTGCCAGCAGCCAAGGTCGGGGACAGGGGGCTTACGAGCAGTACTTC. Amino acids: CASSQGRGQGAYEQYF.

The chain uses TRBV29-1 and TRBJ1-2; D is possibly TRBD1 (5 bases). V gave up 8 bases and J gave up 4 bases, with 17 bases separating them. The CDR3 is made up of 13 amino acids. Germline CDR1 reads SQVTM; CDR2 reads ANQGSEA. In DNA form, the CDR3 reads TGCAGCTTCCGGGACTCTAGGCCCTATGGCTACACCTTC. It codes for CSFRDSRPYGYTF.